These 11 T cell receptor beta chains share one sample of origin, sequenced in a study of blood T cell repertoires in COVID-19. Assay: immunoSEQ multiplex PCR; the TCRdb copy retains only in-frame clones and omits some. The table lists roughly 260,000 clones, around 87% of them singletons. The sequenced sample consisted of peripheral blood. These receptors originate from a woman aged 50 to 65 with acute or convalescent COVID-19.

The chain is built from TRBV7-2 and TRBJ2-3; 9 nucleotides match TRBD2. The V gene's germline CDR1 is SGHTA and CDR2 FQGNSA. V gave up 0 bases and J gave up 5 bases; unmatched junction bases: 9. The length of the CDR3 is 17 residues. CDR3 coding DNA: TGTGCCAGCAGCTTAGCGCCCGTAGCGGGAGTAGGAGATACGCAGTATTTT. Protein product: CASSLAPVAGVGDTQYF.

The chain employs TRBV27 and TRBJ2-1; 10 bases map to TRBD2. Unmatched junction bases numbered 7, after V lost 2 bases and J lost 6 bases. This CDR3 contains 16 residues. CDR1 MNHEY and CDR2 SMNVEV come from the germline V gene (reference sequence). DNA of the CDR3: TGTGCCAGCAGTTTAAGCCTAGCGGGAGTAGTCAATGAGCAGTTCTTC. Protein sequence: CASSLSLAGVVNEQFF.

V is TRBV5-1 and J is TRBJ1-1, with 8 positions matching TRBD1. V lost 1 base, J lost 6 bases, and 5 bases stayed unmatched. The CDR3 runs to 14 residues. Germline values: CDR1 SGHRS, CDR2 YFSETQ. CDR3 protein: CASSLTGGRAEAFF. CDR3 in DNA: TGCGCCAGCAGCTTGACAGGGGGAAGAGCTGAAGCTTTCTTT.

This chain links TRBV3-1 (or the pseudogene TRBV3-2) with TRBJ2-3; the match to TRBD1 covers 11 bases. The junction had 2 bases not matched to a gene; V was cut back by 0 bases and J by 6 bases. Looked up from germline, CDR1 is LGHDT and CDR2 is YNNKEL (reference sequence). This CDR3 has 15 residues. DNA of the CDR3: TGTGCCAGCAGCCAAGACGGGACAGGGGGTGATACGCAGTATTTT. This encodes CASSQDGTGGDTQYF.

V is TRBV15 and J is TRBJ1-5, with D possibly being TRBD1 (5 bases). The length of the CDR3 is 18 residues. Trimming took off 3 bases at V and 0 bases at J, with 18 bases between the two ends. CDR1 and CDR2 from the germline V gene are LNHNV and YYDKDF (reference sequence). CDR3 nucleotides: TGTGCCACCAGCAGGGACTATTGGGGCAGGGATAGCAATCAGCCCCAGCATTTT. Its translation: CATSRDYWGRDSNQPQHF. Filled out from reference TRBV15 and TRBJ1-5, the complete variable domain reads DAMVIQNPRYQVTQFGKPVTLSCSQTLNHNVMYWYQQKSSQAPKLLFHYYDKDFNNEADTPDNFQSRRPNTSFCFLDIRSPGLGDTAMYLCATSRDYWGRDSNQPQHFGDGTRLSIL.

The rearrangement links TRBV5-1 to TRBJ1-1, with 9 bases fitting TRBD1. Germline V CDR1 and CDR2: SGHRS, YFSETQ. CDR3 length: 16 residues. Trimming at V came to 2 bases and at J to 0 bases, leaving 5 bases not matched to a gene. The CDR3 region has the DNA TGCGCCAGCAGCTTAACAGGGGGCGGGATGAACACTGAAGCTTTCTTT. Translating gives CASSLTGGGMNTEAFF.

The gene calls are TRBV27 and TRBJ2-3; maybe TRBD1 (6 bases). With 6 bases removed from V and 0 bases from J, the gap between germline ends came to 25 bases. Germline V lookup: CDR1 MNHEY, CDR2 SMNVEV (reference sequence). The CDR3 loop spans 19 amino acids. CDR3 sequence: CASRFLPHTGFGSTDTQYF. The CDR3 nucleotides are TGTGCCAGCAGATTCCTCCCCCACACAGGGTTCGGTAGCACAGATACGCAGTATTTT.

The chain carries TRBV4-1 and TRBJ1-6; tentative D call: TRBD1 (6 bases). The CDR3 extends over 16 amino acids. The germline CDR1 and CDR2 sequences are MGHRA and YSYEKL. Trimming took off 0 bases at V and 7 bases at J, with 13 bases between the two ends. CDR3 DNA sequence: TGCGCCAGCAGCCAAGATCCCACAGGGTGGAATTCACCCCTCCACTTT. It encodes CASSQDPTGWNSPLHF.

The CDR3 nucleotides are TGTGCCAGCAGTCGCCGTAGGGGACAGTCCTTTAGCAATCAGCCCCAGCATTTT. Its translation is CASSRRRGQSFSNQPQHF. The rearrangement links TRBV6-2 or TRBV6-3 to TRBJ1-5, with 7 nucleotides matching TRBD1. The J segment lost 0 bases and the V segment lost 5 bases, leaving 13 bases of the junction unmatched. CDR3 length: 18 amino acids. Germline V gene sequence: CDR1 MNHEY, CDR2 SVGEGT.

This chain connects TRBV6-6 to TRBJ1-6, with D perhaps TRBD1 (5 bases). From germline, CDR1 is MNHNY and CDR2 SVGAGI (reference sequence). V lost 4 bases and J lost 0, with 10 bases in between. This CDR3 has 16 residues. The CDR3 sequence: CASSFRASSYNSPLHF. CDR3 nucleotide sequence: TGTGCCAGCAGTTTCAGGGCGAGCTCCTATAATTCACCCCTCCACTTT.

V usage is TRBV14 and J usage is TRBJ2-1; 8 bases line up with TRBD2. The CDR3 has 14 amino acids. J gave up 7 bases and V 4 bases, and 6 bases lay outside the gene matches. Germline values: CDR1 SGHDN, CDR2 FVKESK. The CDR3 DNA follows: TGTGCCAGCAGCCGGGGACTAGGCTTTAATGAGCAGTTCTTC. This encodes CASSRGLGFNEQFF.